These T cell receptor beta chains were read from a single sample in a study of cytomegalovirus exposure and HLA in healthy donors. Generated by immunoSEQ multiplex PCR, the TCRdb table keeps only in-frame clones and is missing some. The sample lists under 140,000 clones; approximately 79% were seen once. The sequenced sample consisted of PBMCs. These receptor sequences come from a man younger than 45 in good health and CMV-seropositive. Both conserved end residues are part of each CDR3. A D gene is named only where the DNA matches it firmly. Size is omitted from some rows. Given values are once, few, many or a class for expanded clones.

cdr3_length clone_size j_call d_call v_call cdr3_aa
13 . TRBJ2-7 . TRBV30 CAWSAQQGYEQYF
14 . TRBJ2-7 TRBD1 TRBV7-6 CASSYDRGAYEQYF
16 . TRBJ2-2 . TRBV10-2 CAITKGARLNTGELFF
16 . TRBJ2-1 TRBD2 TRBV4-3 CASSLPTSGGNNEQFF
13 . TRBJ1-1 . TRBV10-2 CASTPGRNTEAFF
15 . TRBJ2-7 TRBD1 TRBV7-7 CASSSGTGVSYEQYF
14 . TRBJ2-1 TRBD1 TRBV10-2 CASSVGQANNEQFF
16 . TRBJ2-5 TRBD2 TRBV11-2 CASSTGTSGTGETQYF
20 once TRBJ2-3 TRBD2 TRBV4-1 CASSQSPLRRGAVRTDTQYF
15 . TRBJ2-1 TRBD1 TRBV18 CASSPPGTAGGEQFF
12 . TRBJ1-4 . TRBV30 CAWSGRTEKLFF
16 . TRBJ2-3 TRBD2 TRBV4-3 CASSHLGRGGTDTQYF
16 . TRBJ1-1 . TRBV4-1 CASSPGVTYLNTEAFF
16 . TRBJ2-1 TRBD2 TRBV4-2 CASSQGGTGGGNEQFF